The TCR beta chain described here comes from a study of a mutant IDH1 vaccine in newly diagnosed glioma. Method: immunoSEQ multiplex PCR; TCRdb's copy keeps in-frame clones and lacks some. The sample has about 63,000 clones, 80% to 90% seen once. Documented time point: baseline, week 1 (first vaccination visit). As to treatment: pre-vaccination baseline after standard-of-care therapy. The astrocytomas were IDH1-mutant, ATRX-negative, and WHO grade 3 or 4. Germline V lookup: CDR1 MNHEY, CDR2 SVGAGI. V dropped 2 bases and J dropped 5 bases, with 7 bases sitting between them. This CDR3 has 14 residues. The sample consisted of peripheral blood mononuclear cells (PBMCs), taken from a glioma patient treated with radiotherapy, temozolomide or both. This clonotype was sampled from a woman aged 18-29 years with glioma. Some clones in this sample may be carry-over from other donors' samples. The rearrangement uses TRBV6-5 and TRBJ1-6; a weak D match, TRBD1 (6 bases). CDR3: CASSYRGNNSPLHF. CDR3 DNA sequence: TGTGCCAGCAGTTACAGGGGGAATAATTCACCCCTCCACTTT.